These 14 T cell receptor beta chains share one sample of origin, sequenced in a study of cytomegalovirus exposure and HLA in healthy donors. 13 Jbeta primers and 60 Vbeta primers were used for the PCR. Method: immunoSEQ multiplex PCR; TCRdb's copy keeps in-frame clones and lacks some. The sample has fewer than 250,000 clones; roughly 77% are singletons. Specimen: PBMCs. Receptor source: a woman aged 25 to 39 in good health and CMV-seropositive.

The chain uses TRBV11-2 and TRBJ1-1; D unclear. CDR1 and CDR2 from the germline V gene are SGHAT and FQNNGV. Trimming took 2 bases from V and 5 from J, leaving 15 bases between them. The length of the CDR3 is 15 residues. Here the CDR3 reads CASSLYSGVGTEAFF. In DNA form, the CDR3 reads TGTGCCAGCAGCTTATATTCCGGGGTAGGGACTGAAGCTTTCTTT.

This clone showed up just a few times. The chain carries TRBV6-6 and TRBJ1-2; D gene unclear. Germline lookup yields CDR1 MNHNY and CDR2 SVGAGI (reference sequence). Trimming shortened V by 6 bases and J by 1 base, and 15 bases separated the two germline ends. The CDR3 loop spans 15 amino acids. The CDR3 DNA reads TGTGCCAGCAGAAGGAATAGGGAGGGTAACTATGGCTACACCTTC. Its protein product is CASRRNREGNYGYTF.

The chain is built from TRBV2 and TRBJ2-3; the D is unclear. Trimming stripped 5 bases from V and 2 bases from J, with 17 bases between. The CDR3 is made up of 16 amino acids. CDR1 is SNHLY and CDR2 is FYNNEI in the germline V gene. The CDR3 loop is CASSLSSAVLTDTQYF. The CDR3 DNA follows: TGTGCCAGCAGTCTTTCTAGTGCCGTTCTCACAGATACGCAGTATTTT.

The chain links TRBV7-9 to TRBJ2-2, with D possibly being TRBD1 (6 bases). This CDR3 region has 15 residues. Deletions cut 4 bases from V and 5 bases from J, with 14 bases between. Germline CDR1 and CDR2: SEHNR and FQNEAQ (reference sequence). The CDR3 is CASSSQLQGTGELFF. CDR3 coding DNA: TGTGCCAGCAGCTCTCAGTTGCAGGGGACCGGGGAGCTGTTTTTT.

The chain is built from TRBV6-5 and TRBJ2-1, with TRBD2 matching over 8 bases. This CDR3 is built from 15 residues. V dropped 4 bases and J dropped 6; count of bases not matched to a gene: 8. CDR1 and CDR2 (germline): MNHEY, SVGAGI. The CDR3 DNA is TGTGCCAGCAGTTTTGGGCGGGAGGACGGCAATGAGCAGTTCTTC. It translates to CASSFGREDGNEQFF.

The CDR3 is CASSSSFHNEQFF. The DNA for the CDR3 is TGTGCCAGCAGTTCTAGTTTCCACAATGAGCAGTTCTTC. The genes are TRBV11-2 and TRBJ2-1, with D unclear. The V end was cut by 6 bases, the J end by 5 bases, with 11 bases between. Germline V gene sequence: CDR1 SGHAT, CDR2 FQNNGV. The CDR3 spans 13 residues.

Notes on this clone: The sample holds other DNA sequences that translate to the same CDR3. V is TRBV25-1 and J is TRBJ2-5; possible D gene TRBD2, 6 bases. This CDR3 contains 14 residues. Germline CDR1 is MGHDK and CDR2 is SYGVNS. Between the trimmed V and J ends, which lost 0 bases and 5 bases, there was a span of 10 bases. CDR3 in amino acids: CASSEYPGAETQYF. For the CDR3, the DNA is TGTGCCAGCAGTGAATATCCGGGAGCGGAGACCCAGTACTTC.

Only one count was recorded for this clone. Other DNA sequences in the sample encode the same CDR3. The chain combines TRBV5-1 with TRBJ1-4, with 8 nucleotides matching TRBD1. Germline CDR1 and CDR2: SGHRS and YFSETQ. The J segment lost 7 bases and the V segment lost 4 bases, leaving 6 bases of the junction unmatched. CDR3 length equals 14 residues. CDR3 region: CASSVGQGGEKLFF. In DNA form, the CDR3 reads TGCGCCAGCAGCGTAGGACAGGGTGGTGAAAAACTGTTTTTT.

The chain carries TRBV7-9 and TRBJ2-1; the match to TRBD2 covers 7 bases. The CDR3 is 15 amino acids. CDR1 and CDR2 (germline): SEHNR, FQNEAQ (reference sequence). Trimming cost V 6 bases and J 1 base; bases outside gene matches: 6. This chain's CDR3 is CASRQSGASYNEQFF. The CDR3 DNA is TGTGCCAGCAGACAGAGCGGGGCTTCCTACAATGAGCAGTTCTTC.

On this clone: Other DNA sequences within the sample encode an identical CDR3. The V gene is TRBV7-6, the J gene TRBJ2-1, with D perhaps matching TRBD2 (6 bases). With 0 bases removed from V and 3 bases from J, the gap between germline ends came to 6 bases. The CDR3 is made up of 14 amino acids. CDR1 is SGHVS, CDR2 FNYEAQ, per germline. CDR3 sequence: CASSLAGSYNEQFF. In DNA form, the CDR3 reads TGTGCCAGCAGCTTAGCCGGGAGCTACAATGAGCAGTTCTTC.

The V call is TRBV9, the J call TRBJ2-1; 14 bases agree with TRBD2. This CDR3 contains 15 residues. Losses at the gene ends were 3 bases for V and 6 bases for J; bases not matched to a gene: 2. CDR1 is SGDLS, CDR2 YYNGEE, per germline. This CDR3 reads CASSGLAGGTNEQFF. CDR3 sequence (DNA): TGTGCCAGCAGCGGACTAGCGGGAGGGACCAATGAGCAGTTCTTC.

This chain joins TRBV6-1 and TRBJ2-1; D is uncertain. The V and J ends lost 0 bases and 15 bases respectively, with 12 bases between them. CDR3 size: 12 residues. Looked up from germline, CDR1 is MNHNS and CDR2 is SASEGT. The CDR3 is CASSEAVCQRFF. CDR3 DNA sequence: TGTGCCAGCAGTGAAGCCGTCTGTCAGCGGTTCTTC.

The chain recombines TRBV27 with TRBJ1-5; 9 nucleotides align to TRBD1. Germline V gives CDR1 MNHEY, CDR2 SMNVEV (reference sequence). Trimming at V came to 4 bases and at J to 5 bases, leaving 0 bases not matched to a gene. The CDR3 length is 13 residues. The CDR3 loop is CASSWTGDQPQHF. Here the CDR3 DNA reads TGTGCCAGCAGTTGGACAGGGGATCAGCCCCAGCATTTT.

For the CDR3, the DNA is TGTGCCAGTACCTCACCGGGACAGGGGACCTACGAGCAGTACTTC. Protein sequence: CASTSPGQGTYEQYF. J is TRBJ2-7 and V is TRBV6-1; 10 bases align to TRBD1. Germline V gives CDR1 MNHNS, CDR2 SASEGT. The V and J ends lost 9 bases and 2 bases, in that order; junction bases with no gene match: 10. CDR3 length: 15 residues.